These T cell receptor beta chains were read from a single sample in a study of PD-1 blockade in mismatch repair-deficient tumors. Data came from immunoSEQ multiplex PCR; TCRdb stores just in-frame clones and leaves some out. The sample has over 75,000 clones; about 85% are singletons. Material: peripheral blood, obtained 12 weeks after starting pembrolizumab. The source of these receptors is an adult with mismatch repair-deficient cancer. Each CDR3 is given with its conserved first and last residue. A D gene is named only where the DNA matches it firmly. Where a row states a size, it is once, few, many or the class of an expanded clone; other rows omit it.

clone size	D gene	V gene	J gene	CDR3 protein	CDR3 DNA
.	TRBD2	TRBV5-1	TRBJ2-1	CASLAGTSGSHEQFF	TGCGCCAGCCTGGCCGGGACTAGCGGGAGCCATGAGCAGTTCTTC
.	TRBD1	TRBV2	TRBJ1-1	CASSSDRGSEAFF	TGTGCCAGCAGCTCCGACAGGGGGAGTGAAGCTTTCTTT
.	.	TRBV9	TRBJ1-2	CASSPMKGRGYTF	TGTGCCAGCAGCCCAATGAAGGGCAGGGGCTACACCTTC
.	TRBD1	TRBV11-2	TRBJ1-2	CASSPGQHYGYTF	TGTGCCAGCAGCCCGGGACAGCACTATGGCTACACCTTC
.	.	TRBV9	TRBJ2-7	CASSVDAGRNYEQYF	TGTGCCAGCAGCGTAGATGCAGGGAGGAACTACGAGCAGTACTTC
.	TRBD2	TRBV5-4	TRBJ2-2	CASSWGLANTGELFF	TGTGCCAGCAGCTGGGGACTAGCCAACACCGGGGAGCTGTTTTTT
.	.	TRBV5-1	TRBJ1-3	CASSADTSGNTIYF	TGCGCCAGCAGCGCGGACACCTCTGGAAACACCATATATTTT
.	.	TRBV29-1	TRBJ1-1	CSVATGPDTEAFF	TGCAGCGTTGCCACAGGGCCGGACACTGAAGCTTTCTTT
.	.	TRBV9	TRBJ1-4	CASSAKAGEVGEKLFF	TGTGCCAGCAGCGCCAAAGCCGGGGAAGTTGGAGAAAAACTGTTTTTT
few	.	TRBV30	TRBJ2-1	CAWSKGGGEQFF	TGTGCCTGGAGTAAAGGAGGGGGCGAGCAGTTCTTC
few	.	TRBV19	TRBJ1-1	CASSIWPGNTEAFF	TGTGCCAGTAGTATTTGGCCAGGGAACACTGAAGCTTTCTTT
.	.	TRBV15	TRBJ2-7	CATSREDNGVDEQYF	TGTGCCACCAGCAGAGAGGACAACGGAGTCGACGAGCAGTACTTC
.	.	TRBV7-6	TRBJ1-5	CASSSRGKQPQHF	TGTGCCAGCAGCAGCAGGGGAAAGCAGCCCCAGCATTTT
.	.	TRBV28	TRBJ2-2	CASRMQGSTGELFF	TGTGCCAGCAGAATGCAGGGGTCCACCGGGGAGCTGTTTTTT
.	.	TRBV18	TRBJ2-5	CASSPMRGQGTQYF	TGTGCCAGCTCACCAATGAGGGGCCAAGGGACCCAGTACTTC
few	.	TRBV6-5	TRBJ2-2	CASLRQGIGELFF	TGTGCCAGCTTGCGTCAGGGAATCGGGGAGCTGTTTTTT
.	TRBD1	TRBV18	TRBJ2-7	CASSPPAGGNEQYF	TGTGCCAGCTCACCACCGGCAGGGGGAAACGAGCAGTACTTC
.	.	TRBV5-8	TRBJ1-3	CASSFQGSSGNTIYF	TGTGCCAGCAGCTTCCAGGGGAGCTCTGGAAACACCATATATTTT
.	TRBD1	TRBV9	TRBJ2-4	CASSVGGQGVNIQYF	TGTGCCAGCAGCGTAGGGGGACAGGGGGTGAACATTCAGTACTTC
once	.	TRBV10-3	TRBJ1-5	CAISARAGNQPQHF	TGTGCCATCAGTGCGAGGGCGGGCAATCAGCCCCAGCATTTT
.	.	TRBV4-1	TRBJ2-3	CASSQGQRADTQYF	TGCGCCAGCAGCCAAGGACAGCGGGCAGATACGCAGTATTTT
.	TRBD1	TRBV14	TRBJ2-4	CASRRLGQGTQYF	TGTGCCAGCAGGCGACTGGGACAGGGCACTCAGTACTTC
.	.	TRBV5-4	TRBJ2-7	CASSPKGREVYEQYF	TGTGCCAGCAGCCCGAAAGGGCGGGAAGTGTACGAGCAGTACTTC
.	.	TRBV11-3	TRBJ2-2	CASSFDGYTGELFF	TGTGCCAGCAGCTTCGACGGGTACACCGGGGAGCTGTTTTTT